This T cell receptor beta chain was found in a study of blood T cell repertoires in COVID-19. Study background: Collection of acute and convalescent COVID-19 samples took place in the United States, Italy and Spain. T cells, B-cell-depleted T cells, or PBMCs supplied cDNA or gDNA.

Per the original methods: How many nucleated cells were present was estimated from reference gene primer amplification. Method: immunoSEQ multiplex PCR; TCRdb's copy keeps in-frame clones and lacks some. V and J calls and clone size are as listed in that table; D and trimming were resolved from the DNA. Of 90,000 or so clones detected, roughly 89% appear once; the ten largest clones hold roughly 5.1%. This CDR3 spans 15 amino acids. V shed 3 bases and J 5 bases; nucleotides not matched to a gene: 8. Germline V lookup: CDR1 SGHKS, CDR2 YYEKEE (reference sequence). The chain has TRBV5-5 and TRBJ2-1; 7 positions agree with TRBD2. Sequenced input: peripheral blood. This TCR was sampled from a man aged 55 to 70 with COVID-19, enrolled during active disease. As DNA, the CDR3 is TGTGCCAGCAGCTCGTCTACGGGAGGAAACAATGAGCAGTTCTTC. Residues: CASSSSTGGNNEQFF.